This T cell receptor (beta chain) was sequenced during a study of beta chain features in type 1 diabetes. Whole-study results and caveats: Reduced insertions and increased deletions marked VDJ junctions in type 1 diabetes patients.

The entirety of the isolated RNA underwent reverse transcription, so expressed TCRB transcripts were sequenced. The assay was immunoSEQ multiplex PCR, and TCRdb's table has in-frame clones only and misses some. The sample lists approximately 150,000 clones, roughly 9% seen once, with over 2% in the top ten. This clone has only a few counts. Its antigen remains unidentified. This CDR3 comprises 13 residues. Trimming pared 4 bases from V and 4 bases from J, leaving 10 bases between. From germline, CDR1 is SEHNR and CDR2 FQNEAQ (reference sequence). The chain is built from TRBV7-9 and TRBJ1-2, with D hard to call. This clonotype was sampled from a woman aged 18-35 years in good health. Material for sequencing was central memory CD4+ T cells from blood. CDR3 region: CASSSEDPYGYTF. As DNA, the CDR3 is TGTGCCAGCAGCTCGGAGGACCCCTATGGCTACACCTTC.